This note documents a single TCR beta chain sequence. This entry belongs to a study of control samples from healthy donors and cancer patients. Sequenced by immunoSEQ multiplex PCR; TCRdb stores in-frame clones only, minus some. The data hold over 40,000 clones, with roughly 86% observed a single time. V shed 3 bases and J 0 bases; nucleotides not matched to a gene: 7. Germline V gives CDR1 LNHDA, CDR2 SQIVND (reference sequence). CDR3 length equals 17 residues. The chain has TRBV19 and TRBJ2-1; 8 bases are a match to TRBD1. This receptor was obtained from a man between 45 and 60 years old with head and neck cancer. Input material: PBMCs. The CDR3: CASSIGQGTGSYNEQFF. CDR3 nucleotide sequence: TGTGCCAGTAGTATCGGACAGGGAACGGGCTCCTACAATGAGCAGTTCTTC.